These 15 T cell receptor beta chains were all obtained from the same sample, sequenced in a study of blood T cell repertoires in COVID-19. Assay used: immunoSEQ multiplex PCR; TCRdb lists only in-frame clones, some missing. The data show 450,000 or so clones, about 89% seen once. Sequenced input: peripheral blood. All receptors derive from a woman aged 40-49 years with COVID-19, enrolled during active disease.

V gene TRBV7-2 combines with J gene TRBJ1-1; 8 bases match TRBD1. V shed 3 bases and J 7 bases; nucleotides not matched to a gene: 4. There are 13 residues in the CDR3. Germline V CDR1 and CDR2: SGHTA, FQGNSA. In DNA, the CDR3 is TGTGCCAGCAGCTTCCAGGGGGCGGGTGAAGCTTTCTTT. It yields the protein CASSFQGAGEAFF.

The V gene is TRBV28, the J gene TRBJ1-6, with 10 bases lining up with TRBD1. The V gene's germline CDR1 is MDHEN and CDR2 SYDVKM. Trimming removed 6 bases from V and 5 bases from J; junction bases left unmatched: 7. The length of the CDR3 is 16 residues. As DNA, the CDR3 is TGTGCCAGCAGCCAACGACAGGGGGCAGATAATTCACCCCTCCACTTT. This codes for CASSQRQGADNSPLHF.

This clone appeared once. V usage is TRBV7-2 and J usage is TRBJ1-1; a weak D match, TRBD1 (5 bases). CDR1 and CDR2 (germline): SGHTA, FQGNSA. The CDR3 loop spans 17 amino acids. Trimming stripped 1 base from V and 1 base from J, with 16 bases between. CDR3 sequence (DNA): TGTGCCAGCAGCTTAGTCCGCCGATCCGGGGGGAACACTGAAGCTTTCTTT. Encoded protein: CASSLVRRSGGNTEAFF.

The chain joins TRBV5-4 to TRBJ1-4, with 9 positions matching TRBD1. The CDR3 runs to 16 residues. Germline V gives CDR1 SGHNT, CDR2 YYREEE (reference sequence). Losses at the gene ends were 3 bases for V and 3 bases for J; bases not matched to a gene: 6. The CDR3 DNA sequence: TGTGCCAGCAGCTCAAAGGGACAGGGTTCTAATGAAAAACTGTTTTTT. It translates to CASSSKGQGSNEKLFF.

The CDR3 DNA reads TGCGCCAGCAGCTTCCTTCCGGTGAACACCGGGGAGCTGTTTTTT. This codes for CASSFLPVNTGELFF. The chain combines TRBV5-1 with TRBJ2-2; D is unresolved. Germline CDR1 is SGHRS and CDR2 is YFSETQ. CDR3 length: 15 residues. The ends were cut back, 2 bases at V and 1 base at J, with 9 bases in the middle.

V gene TRBV30 combines with J gene TRBJ1-1; 7 nucleotides line up with TRBD1. V shed 3 bases, J shed 1 base, and the junction held 8 bases outside the gene matches. Germline CDR1 and CDR2: GTSNPN and SVGIG (reference sequence). There are 15 residues in the CDR3. The CDR3 loop is CAWRSFGTANTEAFF. CDR3 bases: TGTGCCTGGAGAAGTTTCGGGACAGCGAACACTGAAGCTTTCTTT.

The chain is built from TRBV3-1 (or the pseudogene TRBV3-2) and TRBJ2-5, with D uncertain. The CDR3 runs to 17 residues. The V and J ends lost 4 bases and 0 bases respectively, with 18 bases between them. Germline CDR1 is LGHDT and CDR2 is YNNKEL (reference sequence). The CDR3 DNA reads as TGTGCCAGCAGCCCGGTCCGGGTGTCTCAGTACCAAGAGACCCAGTACTTC. The encoded protein is CASSPVRVSQYQETQYF.

This clone is a singleton in its sample. The chain is built from TRBV9 and TRBJ2-3; TRBD2 matches at 7 bases. Germline V gene sequence: CDR1 SGDLS, CDR2 YYNGEE. There are 16 residues in the CDR3. With 4 bases clipped from V and 0 bases from J, the junction kept 8 bases outside the gene matches. The CDR3 DNA follows: TGTGCCAGCAGCCCCCTCCGGGGGGTTAGCACAGATACGCAGTATTTT. It encodes CASSPLRGVSTDTQYF.

V usage is TRBV6-6 and J usage is TRBJ1-6; 9 bases line up with TRBD1. J gave up 7 bases and V 4 bases, and 8 bases lay outside the gene matches. Looked up from germline, CDR1 is MNHNY and CDR2 is SVGAGI (reference sequence). This CDR3 has 16 residues. The chain's CDR3 is CASSSITGGWNSPLHF. CDR3 DNA: TGTGCCAGCAGTTCTATAACAGGGGGCTGGAATTCACCCCTCCACTTT.

This chain uses TRBV19 with TRBJ1-6; 8 bases are shared with TRBD1. The J segment lost 9 bases and the V segment lost 5 bases, leaving 12 bases of the junction unmatched. This CDR3 spans 16 amino acids. The germline gives CDR1 LNHDA, CDR2 SQIVND (reference sequence). The CDR3 here is CASSAGTGSKSSPLHF. The CDR3 nucleotides read TGTGCCAGTAGTGCCGGGACAGGTTCAAAGAGTTCACCCCTCCACTTT. Complete variable domain (other parts from reference TRBV19 and TRBJ1-6): DGGITQSPKYLFRKEGQNVTLSCEQNLNHDAMYWYRQDPGQGLRLIYYSQIVNDFQKGDIAEGYSVSREKKESFPLTVTSAQKNPTAFYLCASSAGTGSKSSPLHFGNGTRLTVT.

This clone was observed a single time. This chain uses TRBV6-1 with TRBJ1-2, with D unclear. The germline V gene encodes CDR1 MNHNS and CDR2 SASEGT. This CDR3 is 13 amino acids long. V lost 2 bases and J 7 bases, leaving 11 bases between the germline ends. The CDR3 bases are TGTGCCAGCAGTGAAAGCGGAGGACGTGGCTACACCTTC. As protein: CASSESGGRGYTF.

Here the CDR3 DNA reads TGTGCCAGCAGCCGCTTGGGGCAGGGGATCGGCGAGCAGTACTTC. This encodes CASSRLGQGIGEQYF. V usage is TRBV7-9 and J usage is TRBJ2-7, with D possibly matching TRBD1 (6 bases). V was pared by 5 bases and J by 6 bases, with 20 bases between. This CDR3 comprises 15 residues. Germline V lookup: CDR1 SEHNR, CDR2 FQNEAQ (reference sequence).

The V and J genes are TRBV7-9 and TRBJ1-4, with 7 bases identical to TRBD1. The CDR3 is made up of 15 amino acids. Germline CDR1 is SEHNR and CDR2 is FQNEAQ (reference sequence). V gave up 2 bases and J gave up 4 bases; unmatched junction bases: 4. This chain's CDR3 is CASSLPTGLNEKLFF. The DNA for the CDR3 is TGTGCCAGCAGCTTACCGACAGGGCTTAATGAAAAACTGTTTTTT. The whole variable domain, remainder taken from reference TRBV7-9 and TRBJ1-4, is DTGVSQNPRHKITKRGQNVTFRCDPISEHNRLYWYRQTLGQGPEFLTYFQNEAQLEKSRLLSDRFSAERPKGSFSTLEIQRTEQGDSAMYLCASSLPTGLNEKLFFGSGTQLSVL.

The rearrangement uses TRBV7-2 and TRBJ1-2; D uncertain. V was clipped by 0 bases and J by 3 bases, with 8 bases between them. The germline gives CDR1 SGHTA, CDR2 FQGNSA. CDR3 length: 14 residues. The CDR3 coding sequence is TGTGCCAGCAGCTTAGCGGAGGGTTACTATGGCTACACCTTC. Protein: CASSLAEGYYGYTF. Variable domain in full (rest from reference TRBV7-2 and TRBJ1-2): GAGVSQSPSNKVTEKGKDVELRCDPISGHTALYWYRQSLGQGLEFLIYFQGNSAPDKSGLPSDRFSAERTGGSVSTLTIQRTQQEDSAVYLCASSLAEGYYGYTFGSGTRLTVV.

V usage is TRBV28 and J usage is TRBJ1-2; D is unresolved. Germline loops: CDR1 MDHEN, CDR2 SYDVKM. The CDR3 spans 13 residues. CDR3 region: CGCGVSANYGYTF. The CDR3 DNA sequence: TGTGGCTGCGGAGTTTCGGCTAACTATGGCTACACCTTC.